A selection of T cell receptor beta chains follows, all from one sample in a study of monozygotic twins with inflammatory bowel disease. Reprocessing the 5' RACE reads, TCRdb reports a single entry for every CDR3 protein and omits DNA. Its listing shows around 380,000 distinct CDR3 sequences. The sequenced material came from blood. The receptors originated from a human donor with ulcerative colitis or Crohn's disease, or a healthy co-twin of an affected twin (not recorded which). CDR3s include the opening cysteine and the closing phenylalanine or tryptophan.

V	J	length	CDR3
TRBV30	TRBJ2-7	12	CARDGYSYEQYF
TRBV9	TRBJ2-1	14	CASSARGSYNEQFF
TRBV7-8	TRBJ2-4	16	CASSFLSGASRSIQYF
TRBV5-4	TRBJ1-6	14	CASSLDGDVSPLHF
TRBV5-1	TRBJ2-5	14	CASNPGGVQETQYF
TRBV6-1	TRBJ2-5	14	CATQPKVLAETQYF
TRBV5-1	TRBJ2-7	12	CASSLGANEQYF
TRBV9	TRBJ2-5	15	CASSAGTTTRETQYF
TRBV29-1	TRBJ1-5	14	CSVGSGGSNQPQHF
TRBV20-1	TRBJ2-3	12	CSRTSGADTQYF
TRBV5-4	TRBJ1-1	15	CASSFGDLMNTEAFF
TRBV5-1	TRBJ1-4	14	CASSFKGQDEKLFF
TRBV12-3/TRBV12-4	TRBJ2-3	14	CASTSRGDPDTQYF
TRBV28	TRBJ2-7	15	CASSLRLARTYEQYF
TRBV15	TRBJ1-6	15	CATSRDGRDNSPHHF
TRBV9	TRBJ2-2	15	CASSVERTGIGELFF
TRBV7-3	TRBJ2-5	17	CASSSGLAGRSSETQYF
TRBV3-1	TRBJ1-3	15	CASSQQGVSGNTIYF
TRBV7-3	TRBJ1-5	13	CASRDGGNQPQHF
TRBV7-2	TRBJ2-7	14	CASSPRQGAGEQYF
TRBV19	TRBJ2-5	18	CATSRGAGQSWYQETQYF
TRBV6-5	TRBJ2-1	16	CASSYRGLHSYNEQFF
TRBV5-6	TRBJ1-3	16	CASRPAGAGSGNTIYF
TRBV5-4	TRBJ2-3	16	CASSLWLAGSTDTQYF
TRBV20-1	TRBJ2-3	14	CSAGSTGGTDTQYF
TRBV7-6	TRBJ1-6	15	CASSLGATYNSPLHF
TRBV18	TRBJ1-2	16	CASSPVDGLVDYGYTF
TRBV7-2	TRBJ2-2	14	CASSLVRNTGELFF
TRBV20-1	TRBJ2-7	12	CSARGQALEQYF
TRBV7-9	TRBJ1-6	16	CASSSTGPGYNSPLHF
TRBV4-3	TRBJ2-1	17	CASSQLVSQAGLGEQFF
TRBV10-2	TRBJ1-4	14	CASMKGTANEKLFF
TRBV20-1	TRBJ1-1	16	CSARVLNPSADTEAFF
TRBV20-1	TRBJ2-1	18	CSAPPGLIHRFSYNEQFF
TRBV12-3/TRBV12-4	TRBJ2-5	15	CASKSTGTPQETQYF
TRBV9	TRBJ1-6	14	CASSVTGLDSPLHF
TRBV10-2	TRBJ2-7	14	CASSWQGTSYEQYF
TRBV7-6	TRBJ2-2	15	CASSVRDSRTGELFF
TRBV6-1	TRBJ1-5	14	CASSGAIAAQPQHF
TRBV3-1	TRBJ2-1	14	CASSQGQVYNEQFF
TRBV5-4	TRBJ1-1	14	CASSRRGTGDGAFF
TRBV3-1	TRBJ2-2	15	CASSQGGGGTGELFF
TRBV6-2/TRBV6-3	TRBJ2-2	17	CASSRIAGGPVTGELFF
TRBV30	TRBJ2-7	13	CAWKDSLRHEQYF
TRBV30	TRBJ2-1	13	CAWSGWGFNEQFF
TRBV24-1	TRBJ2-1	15	CATSDLETGGEEQFF
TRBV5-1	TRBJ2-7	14	CASSSRDRDYEQYF
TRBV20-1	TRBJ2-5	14	CSAREQTGRETQYF
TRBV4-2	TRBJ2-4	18	CASSQLIGRGAIQPIQYF
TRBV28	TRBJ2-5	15	CASSPRLGSQETQYF
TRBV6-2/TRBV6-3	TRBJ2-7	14	CASSYGTSGNEQYF
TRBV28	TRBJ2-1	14	CASIGTGGYNEQFF
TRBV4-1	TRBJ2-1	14	CASSQDGGTTTQFF
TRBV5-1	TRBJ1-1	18	CASSLTPGQGKMNTEAFF
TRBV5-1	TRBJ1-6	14	CASSLAVGNSPLHF
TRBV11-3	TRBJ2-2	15	CASSSLAENTGELFF
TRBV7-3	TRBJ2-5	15	CASSLDGRYQETQYF
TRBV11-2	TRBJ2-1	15	CASSQTGTGRGEQFF
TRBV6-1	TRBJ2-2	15	CAAKGRGVNTGELFF
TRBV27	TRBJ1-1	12	CASSIIGSSAFF